Listed here is a single TCR beta chain. Its antigen is still unknown. This entry is derived from a study of naive and memory T cell subsets. Study-level findings and limits: Over 85% of naive TCR sequences appeared only once, unlike memory subsets. Gini index rose across naive, CM, EM and EMRA in CD4 and CD8.

Germline CDR1 and CDR2: GTSNPN and SVGIG (reference sequence). There are 12 residues in the CDR3. V was shortened by 4 bases and J by 6 bases, with 7 bases between the two germline ends. Sequential positive selection took CD4 T cells first, then CD8 T cells. Both TRBC1 and TRBC2 were covered by a beta constant-region primer of two equimolar oligonucleotides. Ligated cDNA was amplified by four rounds of PCR with nested alpha and beta constant-region primers and SP2. An oligonucleotide with the SP2 primer and a 12-nucleotide UMI was ligated to the cDNA 3' end. One entry per CDR3 protein, called by TCRdb with MiXCR from the UMI-ligation and nested PCR reads. The sample records 30,000 to 40,000 distinct CDR3 sequences, about 18% being singletons.

This sequence originates from a human donor in good health. The material sequenced was effector memory CD4+ T cells from blood. Indicated subset: effector memory, CD45RA- CD27-. This chain uses TRBV30 with TRBJ1-6; D remains ambiguous. The CDR3 region is CAWTDFNSPLHF. The DNA of the CDR3 is TGTGCCTGGACGGACTTTAATTCACCCCTCCACTTT.